Listed here are 2 T cell receptor beta chains from one sample, sequenced in a study of T cells in Graves' hyperthyroidism and ophthalmopathy. Amplification of TCR beta CDR3 regions was performed using RNA transcripts as template. When the TCR CDR3 underwent first-round RT-PCR, the HTBI primer set was used. Each CDR3 protein gets one entry after TCRdb re-called the multiplex PCR reads with MiXCR. Of some 570,000 distinct CDR3 sequences in the sample, under 20% were seen once. Material: blood. All receptors come from a woman under 30 with Graves' ophthalmopathy.

This clonotype has ten or more counts. The rearrangement links TRBV10-3 to TRBJ2-1; the D is unclear. Trimming stripped 2 bases from V and 0 bases from J, with 11 bases between. Germline V gene data show CDR1 as ENHRY and CDR2 as SYGVKD. The CDR3 is made up of 16 amino acids. The CDR3 DNA follows: TGTGCCATCAGTGAGGGACCTGCGAGCTCCTACAATGAGCAGTTCTTC. This translates into CAISEGPASSYNEQFF.

This clonotype was picked up many times. The V call is TRBV2, the J call TRBJ1-2, with a possible D match to TRBD1 (5 bases). Per germline, CDR1 SNHLY and CDR2 FYNNEI. The length of the CDR3 is 13 residues. Trimming took 5 bases from V and 4 from J, leaving 11 bases between them. The CDR3 bases are TGTGCCAGCAGTCCCTTGGGGGGCTATGGCTACACCTTC. This codes for CASSPLGGYGYTF.